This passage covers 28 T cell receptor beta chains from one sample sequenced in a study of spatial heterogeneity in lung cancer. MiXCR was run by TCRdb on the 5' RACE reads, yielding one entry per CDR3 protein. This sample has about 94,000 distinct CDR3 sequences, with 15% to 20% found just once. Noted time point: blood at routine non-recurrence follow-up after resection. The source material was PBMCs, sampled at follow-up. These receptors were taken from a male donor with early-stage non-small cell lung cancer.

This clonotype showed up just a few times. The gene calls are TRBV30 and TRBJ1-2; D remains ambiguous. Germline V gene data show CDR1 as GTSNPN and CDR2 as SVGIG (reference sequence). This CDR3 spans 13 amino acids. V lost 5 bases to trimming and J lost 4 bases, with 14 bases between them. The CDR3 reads CAWARGISYGYTF. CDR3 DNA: TGTGCCTGGGCCCGGGGAATATCCTATGGCTACACCTTC.

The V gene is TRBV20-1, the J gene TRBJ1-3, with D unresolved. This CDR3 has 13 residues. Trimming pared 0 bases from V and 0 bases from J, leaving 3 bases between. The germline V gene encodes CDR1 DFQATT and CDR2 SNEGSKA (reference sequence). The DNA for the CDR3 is TGCAGTGCTAGAGACTCCTCTGGAAACACCATATATTTT. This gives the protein CSARDSSGNTIYF.

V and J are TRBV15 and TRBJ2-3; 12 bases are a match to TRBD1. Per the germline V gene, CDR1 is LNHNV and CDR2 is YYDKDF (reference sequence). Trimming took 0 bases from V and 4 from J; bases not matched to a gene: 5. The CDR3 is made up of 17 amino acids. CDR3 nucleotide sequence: TGTGCCACCAGCAGAGATAGGGGACAGGGGGCAGCAGATACGCAGTATTTT. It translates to CATSRDRGQGAADTQYF.

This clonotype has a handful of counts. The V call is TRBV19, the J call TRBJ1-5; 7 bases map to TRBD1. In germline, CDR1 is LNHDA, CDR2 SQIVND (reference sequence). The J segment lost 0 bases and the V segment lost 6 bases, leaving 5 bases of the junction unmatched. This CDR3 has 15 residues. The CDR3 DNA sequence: TGTGCCAGTAGAACGACAGGGAATAGCAATCAGCCCCAGCATTTT. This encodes CASRTTGNSNQPQHF.

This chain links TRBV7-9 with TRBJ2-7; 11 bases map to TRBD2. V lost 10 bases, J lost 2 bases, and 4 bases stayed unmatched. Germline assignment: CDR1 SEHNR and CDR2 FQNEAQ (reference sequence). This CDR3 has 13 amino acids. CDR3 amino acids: CAILAGGPYEQYF. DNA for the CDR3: TGTGCCATCTTAGCGGGAGGGCCCTACGAGCAGTACTTC.

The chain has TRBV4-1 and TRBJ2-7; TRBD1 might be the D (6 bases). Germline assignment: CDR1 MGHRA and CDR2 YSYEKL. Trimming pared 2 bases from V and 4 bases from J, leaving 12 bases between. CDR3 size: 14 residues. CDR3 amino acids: CASSQPTGGYEQYV. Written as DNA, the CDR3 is TGCGCCAGCAGCCAACCGACAGGCGGGTACGAGCAGTACGTC.

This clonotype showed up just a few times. CDR3 DNA sequence: TGTGCCACCCAGATGGGACTCCTGTACTTC. It encodes CATQMGLLYF. The rearrangement uses TRBV7-9 and TRBJ2-5, with D possibly matching TRBD2 (6 bases). There are 10 residues in the CDR3. Germline assignment: CDR1 SEHNR and CDR2 FQNEAQ (reference sequence). Deletions cut 10 bases from V and 13 bases from J, with 16 bases between.

In DNA form, the CDR3 reads TGTGCCAGCAGTCCCTTCGCCGGGACTAGCGGAGAAGAGACCCAGTACTTC. It codes for CASSPFAGTSGEETQYF. V and J are TRBV27 and TRBJ2-5; 11 bases are shared with TRBD2. The germline V gene encodes CDR1 MNHEY and CDR2 SMNVEV (reference sequence). The CDR3 covers 17 residues. V gave up 5 bases and J gave up 3 bases; unmatched junction bases: 11.

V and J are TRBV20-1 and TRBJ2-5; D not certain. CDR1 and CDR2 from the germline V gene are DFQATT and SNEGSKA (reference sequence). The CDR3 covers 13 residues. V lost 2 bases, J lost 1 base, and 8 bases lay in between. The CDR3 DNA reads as TGCAGTGCTAGATTCGAGAGCCAAGAGACCCAGTACTTC. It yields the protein CSARFESQETQYF.

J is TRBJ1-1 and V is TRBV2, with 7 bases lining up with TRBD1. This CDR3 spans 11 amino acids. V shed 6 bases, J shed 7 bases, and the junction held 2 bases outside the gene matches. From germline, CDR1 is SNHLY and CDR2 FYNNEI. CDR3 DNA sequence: TGTGCCAGCAGGACAGGGTTTGAAGCTTTCTTT. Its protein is CASRTGFEAFF.

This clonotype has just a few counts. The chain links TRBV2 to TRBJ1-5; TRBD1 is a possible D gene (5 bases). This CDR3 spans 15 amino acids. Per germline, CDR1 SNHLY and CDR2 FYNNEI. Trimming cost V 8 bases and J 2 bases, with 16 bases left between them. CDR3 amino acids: CASDYGGNGNQPQHF. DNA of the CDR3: TGTGCCAGCGATTATGGGGGGAACGGCAATCAGCCCCAGCATTTT.

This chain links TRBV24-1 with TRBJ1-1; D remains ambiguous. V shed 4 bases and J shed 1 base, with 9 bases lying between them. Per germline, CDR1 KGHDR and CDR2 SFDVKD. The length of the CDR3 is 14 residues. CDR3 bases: TGTGCCACCAGTGACCACTCCAAGAACACTGAAGCTTTCTTT. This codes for CATSDHSKNTEAFF.

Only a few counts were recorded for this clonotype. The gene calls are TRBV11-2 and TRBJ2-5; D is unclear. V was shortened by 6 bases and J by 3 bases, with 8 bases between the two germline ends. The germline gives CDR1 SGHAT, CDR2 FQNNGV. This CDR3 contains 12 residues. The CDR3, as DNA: TGTGCCAGCAGATTGTCTAAAGAGACCCAGTACTTC. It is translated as CASRLSKETQYF.

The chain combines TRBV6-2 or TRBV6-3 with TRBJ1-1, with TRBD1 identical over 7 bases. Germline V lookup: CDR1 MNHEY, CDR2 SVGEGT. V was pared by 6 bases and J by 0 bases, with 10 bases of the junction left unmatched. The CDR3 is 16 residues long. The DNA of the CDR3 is TGTGCCAGCAGCCGTCCCGGGACAGTTATGAACACTGAAGCTTTCTTT. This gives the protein CASSRPGTVMNTEAFF.

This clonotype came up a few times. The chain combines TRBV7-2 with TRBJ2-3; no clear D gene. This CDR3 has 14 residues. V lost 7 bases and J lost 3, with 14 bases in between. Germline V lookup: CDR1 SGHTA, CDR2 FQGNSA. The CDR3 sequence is CASTPAWETDTQYF. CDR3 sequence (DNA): TGTGCCAGCACGCCCGCCTGGGAAACAGATACGCAGTATTTT. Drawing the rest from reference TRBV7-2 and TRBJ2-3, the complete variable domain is GAGVSQSPSNKVTEKGKDVELRCDPISGHTALYWYRQSLGQGLEFLIYFQGNSAPDKSGLPSDRFSAERTGGSVSTLTIQRTQQEDSAVYLCASTPAWETDTQYFGPGTRLTVL.

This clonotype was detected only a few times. The CDR3 is CASSDRVSGIYNEQFF. CDR3 sequence (DNA): TGTGCCAGCAGTGACAGGGTTAGCGGGATTTACAATGAGCAGTTCTTC. This rearrangement joins TRBV2 to TRBJ2-1; 8 nucleotides agree with TRBD2. The germline V gene has CDR1 SNHLY and CDR2 FYNNEI. J gave up 4 bases and V 3 bases, and 8 bases lay outside the gene matches. The CDR3 totals 16 residues. Based on the CDR3 plus reference TRBV2 and TRBJ2-1, the full variable domain is EPEVTQTPSHQVTQMGQEVILRCVPISNHLYFYWYRQILGQKVEFLVSFYNNEISEKSEIFDDQFSVERPDGSNFTLKIRSTKLEDSAMYFCASSDRVSGIYNEQFFGPGTRLTVL.

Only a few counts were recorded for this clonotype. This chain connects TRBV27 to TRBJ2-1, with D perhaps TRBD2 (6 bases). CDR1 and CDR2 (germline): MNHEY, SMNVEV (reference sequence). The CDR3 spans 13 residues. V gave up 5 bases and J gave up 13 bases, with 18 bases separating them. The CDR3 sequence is CASSPARDFPQFF. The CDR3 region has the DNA TGTGCCAGCAGTCCTGCAAGGGACTTCCCCCAGTTCTTC.

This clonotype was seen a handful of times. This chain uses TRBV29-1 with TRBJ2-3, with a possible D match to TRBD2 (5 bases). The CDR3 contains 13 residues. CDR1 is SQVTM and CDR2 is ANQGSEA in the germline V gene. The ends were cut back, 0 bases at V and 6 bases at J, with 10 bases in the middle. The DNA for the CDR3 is TGCAGCGTTGAAGAACGGGCGGGTGATACGCAGTATTTT. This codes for CSVEERAGDTQYF.

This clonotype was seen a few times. The CDR3 loop reads CASSHGGLNSYNEQFF. CDR3 in DNA: TGTGCCAGCAGCCATGGGGGGCTAAACTCCTACAATGAGCAGTTCTTC. The chain couples TRBV4-2 to TRBJ2-1, with D perhaps TRBD1 or TRBD2 (6 bases each). Germline assignment: CDR1 LGHNA and CDR2 YNFKEQ. The length of the CDR3 is 16 residues. Trimming left V 3 bases short and J 0 bases short, with 12 bases between.

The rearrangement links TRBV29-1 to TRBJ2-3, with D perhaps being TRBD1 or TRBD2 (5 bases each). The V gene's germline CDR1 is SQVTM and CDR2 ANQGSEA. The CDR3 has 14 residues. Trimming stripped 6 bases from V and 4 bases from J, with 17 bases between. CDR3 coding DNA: TGCAGCGTCGGAGAGGGGCTGCTGGCAGATACGCAGTATTTT. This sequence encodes CSVGEGLLADTQYF.

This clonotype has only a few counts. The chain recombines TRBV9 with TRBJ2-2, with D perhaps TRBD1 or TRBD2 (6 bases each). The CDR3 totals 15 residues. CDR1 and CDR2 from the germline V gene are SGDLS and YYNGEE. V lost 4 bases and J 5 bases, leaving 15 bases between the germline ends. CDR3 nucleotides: TGTGCCAGCAGCAAAGAGGGGGGTGCAACCGGGGAGCTGTTTTTT. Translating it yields CASSKEGGATGELFF.

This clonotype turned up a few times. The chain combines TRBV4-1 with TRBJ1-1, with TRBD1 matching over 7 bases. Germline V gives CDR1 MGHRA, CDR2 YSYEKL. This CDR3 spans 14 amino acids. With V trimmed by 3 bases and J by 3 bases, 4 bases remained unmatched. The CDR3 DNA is TGCGCCAGCAGCCACTTAGACAGGGACACTGAAGCTTTCTTT. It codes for CASSHLDRDTEAFF.

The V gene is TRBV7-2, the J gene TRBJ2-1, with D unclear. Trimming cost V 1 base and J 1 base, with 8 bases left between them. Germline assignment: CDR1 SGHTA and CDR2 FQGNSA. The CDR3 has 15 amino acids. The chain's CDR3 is CASSLVWTSYNEQFF. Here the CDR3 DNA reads TGTGCCAGCAGCTTAGTTTGGACGTCCTACAATGAGCAGTTCTTC.

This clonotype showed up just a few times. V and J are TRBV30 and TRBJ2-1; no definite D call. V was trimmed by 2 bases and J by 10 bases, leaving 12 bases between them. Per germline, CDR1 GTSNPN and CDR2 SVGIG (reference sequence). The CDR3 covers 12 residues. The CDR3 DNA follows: TGTGCCTGGAGTCCGACGGGCCCCGAGCAGTTCTTC. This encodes CAWSPTGPEQFF.

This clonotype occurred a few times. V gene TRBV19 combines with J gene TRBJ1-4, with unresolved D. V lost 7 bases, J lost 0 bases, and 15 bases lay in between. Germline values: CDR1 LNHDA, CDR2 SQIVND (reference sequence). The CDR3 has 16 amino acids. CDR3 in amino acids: CASKASSVATNEKLFF. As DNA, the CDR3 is TGTGCCAGTAAGGCGTCCTCCGTTGCAACTAATGAAAAACTGTTTTTT.

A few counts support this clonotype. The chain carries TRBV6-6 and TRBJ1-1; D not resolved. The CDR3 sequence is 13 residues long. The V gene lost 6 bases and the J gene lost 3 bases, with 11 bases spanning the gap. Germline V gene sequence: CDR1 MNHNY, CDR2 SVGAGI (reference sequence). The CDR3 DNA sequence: TGTGCCAGCAGACGGTTAAGTGACACTGAAGCTTTCTTT. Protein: CASRRLSDTEAFF.

The CDR3 DNA reads TGTGCCACCAGTGATTCAGGACAGGCCCTCTATCAGCCCCAGCATTTT. Encoded protein: CATSDSGQALYQPQHF. The chain joins TRBV24-1 to TRBJ1-5; TRBD1 aligns across 7 bases. Germline lookup yields CDR1 KGHDR and CDR2 SFDVKD. The CDR3 runs to 16 residues. Trimming took 2 bases from V and 5 from J; bases not matched to a gene: 8.

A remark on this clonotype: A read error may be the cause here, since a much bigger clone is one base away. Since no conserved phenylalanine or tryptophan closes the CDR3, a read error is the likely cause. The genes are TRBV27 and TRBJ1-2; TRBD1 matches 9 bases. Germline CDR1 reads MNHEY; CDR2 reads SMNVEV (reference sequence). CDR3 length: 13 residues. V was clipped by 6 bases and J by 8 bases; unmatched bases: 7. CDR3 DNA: TGTGCCAGCAGCCGTACAGGGGGCGGGGGCTACACCATC. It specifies CASSRTGGGGYTI.